The 14 T cell receptor beta chains listed next were all sequenced from one sample in a study of T-cell memory formation after mild COVID-19. TCRdb passed the 5' RACE reads through MiXCR, listing each CDR3 protein once. Here the sample spans under 250,000 distinct CDR3 sequences, 9.5% being singletons. The sequencing input was PBMCs or a T cell subset sorted from them (not recorded which). The origin of the receptors is a man aged 18 to 29 who had mild COVID-19 (a few samples of this study predate the infection). Cell type and time point are not known.

This clonotype was seen more than once but under ten times. The V call is TRBV20-1, the J call TRBJ2-3; 9 nucleotides line up with TRBD2. Germline trimming cut 4 bases from V and 2 bases from J; bases unmatched to any gene: 1. Germline V CDR1 and CDR2: DFQATT, SNEGSKA (reference sequence). The CDR3 extends over 13 amino acids. The CDR3 DNA sequence: TGCAGTGCTACTAGCGGGGTCACAGATACGCAGTATTTT. Translated: CSATSGVTDTQYF.

The genes are TRBV19 and TRBJ2-5; 9 bases align to TRBD1. V lost 2 bases, J lost 9 bases, and 4 bases stayed unmatched. Germline V gene data show CDR1 as LNHDA and CDR2 as SQIVND (reference sequence). The CDR3 has 13 amino acids. Here the CDR3 reads CASSIRDRVAQYF. For the CDR3, the DNA is TGTGCCAGTAGTATACGGGACAGGGTAGCCCAGTACTTC.

The V gene is TRBV20-1, the J gene TRBJ2-5; 8 bases fit TRBD2. The CDR3 is 15 residues long. CDR1 and CDR2 (germline): DFQATT, SNEGSKA (reference sequence). The V segment lost 6 bases and the J segment 0 bases; nucleotides outside the gene matches: 9. In DNA, the CDR3 is TGCAGTGCGAGAATAGCGGGACCATACCAAGAGACCCAGTACTTC. This encodes CSARIAGPYQETQYF.

This clonotype was detected many times. CDR3: CSARDETSHNTDTQYF. The CDR3 bases are TGCAGTGCTAGAGATGAGACTAGCCATAACACAGATACGCAGTATTTT. This chain uses TRBV20-1 with TRBJ2-3, with TRBD2 matching over 7 bases. Per germline, CDR1 DFQATT and CDR2 SNEGSKA (reference sequence). V lost 0 bases to trimming and J lost 2 bases; unmatched junction nucleotides: 8. The length of the CDR3 is 16 residues.

The gene calls are TRBV18 and TRBJ2-5, with 8 bases identical to TRBD2. The CDR3 sequence is 14 residues long. V was clipped by 4 bases and J by 3 bases; unmatched bases: 4. Germline CDR1 KGHSH, CDR2 LQKENI. DNA of the CDR3: TGTGCCAGCTCACAGACTAGCGCCGAAGAGACCCAGTACTTC. Amino acid sequence: CASSQTSAEETQYF.

This clonotype was recorded a few times. V usage is TRBV20-1 and J usage is TRBJ1-6, with 7 bases matching TRBD1. V shed 6 bases, J shed 8 bases, and the junction held 7 bases outside the gene matches. Germline CDR1 is DFQATT and CDR2 is SNEGSKA (reference sequence). The CDR3 is made up of 13 amino acids. CDR3 nucleotides: TGCAGTGCGACCACAGGGGCCCATTCACCCCTCCACTTT. The encoded protein is CSATTGAHSPLHF.

V gene TRBV5-1 combines with J gene TRBJ1-4; D remains unclear. CDR3 size: 14 residues. The V end lost 5 bases, the J end lost 6 bases, and 14 bases lay between the germline ends. The germline CDR1 and CDR2 sequences are SGHRS and YFSETQ. The CDR3 sequence is CASSLRLFDEKLFF. The CDR3 DNA reads as TGCGCCAGCAGTCTTCGGCTATTCGATGAAAAACTGTTTTTT.

This clonotype has only a few counts. V is TRBV7-9 and J is TRBJ1-5, with D unclear. Trimming shortened V by 4 bases and J by 3 bases, and 10 bases separated the two germline ends. The CDR3 length is 14 residues. CDR1 SEHNR and CDR2 FQNEAQ come from the germline V gene (reference sequence). For the CDR3, the DNA is TGTGCCAGCAGCTCGGGGTCGTACAATCAGCCCCAGCATTTT. Its protein is CASSSGSYNQPQHF.

The rearrangement uses TRBV20-1 and TRBJ1-5, with 10 nucleotides matching TRBD1. Per the germline V gene, CDR1 is DFQATT and CDR2 is SNEGSKA (reference sequence). After removal of 1 base from V and 2 bases from J, the junction contained 14 bases not matched to a gene. The CDR3 runs 19 residues. The CDR3 bases are TGCAGTGCTAGAGCCCTTGGGACAGGGGCATCAGGGGGCAATCAGCCCCAGCATTTT. It translates to CSARALGTGASGGNQPQHF.

The rearrangement uses TRBV13 and TRBJ2-3; 9 nucleotides agree with TRBD1. The J segment lost 6 bases and the V segment lost 2 bases, leaving 6 bases of the junction unmatched. CDR1 is PRHDT and CDR2 is FYEKMQ in the germline V gene (reference sequence). The CDR3 has 15 amino acids. CDR3 region: CASSLKGQGIDTQYF. The CDR3 DNA is TGTGCCAGCAGCTTAAAGGGACAGGGTATCGATACGCAGTATTTT.

Note on this clonotype: Sequence at one end of the junction differs from germline and may be a read error. The chain combines TRBV5-1 with TRBJ1-1, with 11 nucleotides matching TRBD1. Germline loops: CDR1 SGHRS, CDR2 YFSETQ. The CDR3 covers 13 residues. CDR3 in DNA: TGCGCCAGCAGCACCCCGGGACAGGGGGAAGAACTCTTT. Residues: CASSTPGQGEELF.

This clonotype appeared a few times. The rearrangement links TRBV20-1 to TRBJ1-6; possible D gene TRBD1, 5 bases. The germline V gene has CDR1 DFQATT and CDR2 SNEGSKA (reference sequence). The V end was cut by 1 base, the J end by 7 bases, with 20 bases between. The CDR3 is 17 amino acids. CDR3 sequence reads: CSARGFRTVAGNSPLHF. In DNA, the CDR3 is TGCAGTGCTAGAGGTTTTCGGACGGTGGCAGGGAATTCACCCCTCCACTTT.

V usage is TRBV20-1 and J usage is TRBJ2-5, with a possible D match to TRBD1 (6 bases). The germline V gene encodes CDR1 DFQATT and CDR2 SNEGSKA (reference sequence). Trimming cost V 5 bases and J 3 bases, with 10 bases left between them. The CDR3 covers 12 residues. This chain's CDR3 is CSARTEEETQYF. CDR3 DNA: TGCAGTGCTCGGACAGAAGAAGAGACCCAGTACTTC.

This clonotype turned up a few times. V gene TRBV11-2 combines with J gene TRBJ1-6; D is undetermined. CDR3 length: 15 amino acids. Trimming left V 1 base short and J 7 bases short, with 11 bases between. CDR1 SGHAT and CDR2 FQNNGV come from the germline V gene. CDR3 coding DNA: TGTGCCAGCAGCTTAGTGGGCAGATTAAATTCACCCCTCCACTTT. It yields the protein CASSLVGRLNSPLHF.